This T cell receptor beta chain emerged from a study of control samples from healthy donors and cancer patients. TCRdb's table, derived via immunoSEQ multiplex PCR, lists solely in-frame clones and lacks some. The sample lists 170,000 or so clones; roughly 90% were seen once. The CDR3 length is 13 residues. The V and J ends lost 3 bases and 9 bases respectively, with 14 bases between them. Per the germline V gene, CDR1 is ENHRY and CDR2 is SYGVKD. This receptor was taken from a woman aged 50 to 60 in good health. The genes are TRBV10-3 and TRBJ1-2; no clear D gene. Sequencing used blood. As DNA, the CDR3 is TGTGCCATCAGTGACGCAGGACCCATTAGCTACACCTTC. Encoded protein: CAISDAGPISYTF.